This T cell receptor (beta chain) comes out of a study of beta chain features in type 1 diabetes. The wider study: Investigators examined approximately 110,000,000 sorted cells across all samples.

CDR1 MNHNY and CDR2 SVGAGI come from the germline V gene (reference sequence). CDR3 size: 14 residues. J gave up 6 bases and V 6 bases, and 5 bases lay outside the gene matches. Expressed TCRB transcripts were sequenced, since all the RNA that had been isolated was reverse transcribed. The repertoire was sequenced with immunoSEQ multiplex PCR; TCRdb's copy has only in-frame clones and lacks some. The sample shows around 340,000 clones, 15% to 20% of them seen only once. The table lists this clone with a few counts. V gene TRBV6-6 combines with J gene TRBJ2-3; 11 bases agree with TRBD1. Material: naive CD4+ T cells from blood. The clonotype originates from a woman under 30 in good health. CDR3 nucleotide sequence: TGTGCCAGCAGGGACAGGGGGCCTTTGGATACGCAGTATTTT. Translated, it gives CASRDRGPLDTQYF.